The clone carrying this T cell receptor beta chain showed up many times. Its antigen is unknown. Researchers barred patients who had uncontrolled infection, other autoimmune disease, pregnancy or lactation. The diagnoses drew upon clinical symptoms, serum thyroxine and TRAb, thyroid ultrasound and orbital computed tomography. The data were taken from a study of T cells in Graves' hyperthyroidism and ophthalmopathy. Regarding the study as a whole: Most expanded thyroid clonotypes above 0.001 recurred in blood.

V gave up 6 bases and J gave up 0 bases; unmatched junction bases: 8. This CDR3 region has 16 residues. Germline CDR1 MDHEN, CDR2 SYDVKM. What was amplified from RNA transcripts were TCR beta CDR3 regions. An initial round of RT-PCR targeting the TCR CDR3 relied on the HTBI primer set. TCRdb processed the multiplex PCR reads anew with MiXCR; each CDR3 protein has one entry. The sample has around 600,000 distinct CDR3 sequences; 11% to 15% are singletons. What was sequenced was blood. The clonotype was recovered from a woman in her late teens or twenties with Graves' ophthalmopathy. The V call is TRBV28, the J call TRBJ2-3; 8 bases fit TRBD2. Written as DNA, the CDR3 is TGTGCCAGCAGCCCTACTAGCGGACCTAGCACAGATACGCAGTATTTT. It yields the protein CASSPTSGPSTDTQYF.